This TCR beta chain was captured in a study of shared clonotypes between healthy human individuals. Produced via immunoSEQ multiplex PCR; TCRdb's table is partial and in-frame only. The profile shows around 1.6 million clones, 98% of them singletons. Study-wide findings and caveats: Non-shared clonotypes displayed generation probabilities falling below those of clonotypes present in all four donors. Estimated clonotype richness was generally higher in naive than memory subsets. Shared clonotypes: about 5.3% naive CD4, about 4% naive CD8, about 2.5% memory CD4, 0.4% memory CD8.

Notes on this clone: The antigen is unknown.

Germline CDR1 is LGHNA and CDR2 is YSLEER. V gave up 1 base and J gave up 0 bases, with 15 bases separating them. This CDR3 is built from 18 residues. This sequence originates from a man under 40 in good health. V usage is TRBV4-3 and J usage is TRBJ1-4; D is possibly TRBD1 (6 bases). The source material was naive CD4+ T cells sorted from blood. Subset described: CD45RA+ positively selected. The CDR3 protein is CASSQVRGGQTTNEKLFF. Written as DNA, the CDR3 is TGCGCCAGCAGCCAAGTTAGGGGGGGTCAGACAACTAATGAAAAACTGTTTTTT.